This TCR beta chain is drawn from a study of cytomegalovirus exposure and HLA in healthy donors. The CDR3 consists of 13 residues. Trimming pared 4 bases from V and 5 bases from J, leaving 10 bases between. From germline, CDR1 is SGHKS and CDR2 YYEKEE (reference sequence). This clone showed up just a few times. Primers included in the PCR were 60 Vbeta and 13 Jbeta primers. TCRdb's table, derived via immunoSEQ multiplex PCR, lists solely in-frame clones and lacks some. Counted here are tens of thousands of clones, 76% occurring once; the ten biggest clones make up around 3%. J is TRBJ1-5 and V is TRBV5-5; no definite D call. This TCR was recovered from a man younger than 30 in good health and CMV-seronegative. The specimen was PBMCs. CDR3 sequence: CASSPVDHQPQHF. The CDR3, as DNA: TGTGCCAGCAGCCCAGTCGATCATCAGCCCCAGCATTTT. Combining the CDR3 with reference TRBV5-5 and TRBJ1-5 gives the whole variable domain DAGVTQSPTHLIKTRGQQVTLRCSPISGHKSVSWYQQVLGQGPQFIFQYYEKEERGRGNFPDRFSARQFPNYSSELNVNALLLGDSALYLCASSPVDHQPQHFGDGTRLSIL.